Listed here are 9 T cell receptor beta chains from one sample, sequenced in a study of T cell responses to AZD1222 COVID-19 vaccine (dated by TCRdb to the early 2020s). The library was prepared using the immunoSEQ multiplex PCR assay. The table was pulled from immuneACCESS by TCRdb, which kept in-frame rearrangements only. Such tables lose some clones; where checked, under half of the loss comes from unresolved V genes, and the rest has no known cause. Present in this sample are about 130,000 clones, 80% to 90% of which were seen just once. The top ten clones comprise roughly 1.6% of the sample. The sample's time point label, decoded: baseline before first vaccination. The sequencing here drew on peripheral blood, taken on day 0 of AZD1222 vaccination. These receptors all stem from an adult in good health.

This rearrangement joins TRBV6-1 to TRBJ1-6, with 9 bases identical to TRBD1. The germline V gene has CDR1 MNHNS and CDR2 SASEGT. Trimming at V came to 1 base and at J to 5 bases, leaving 0 bases not matched to a gene. The CDR3 consists of 15 residues. The CDR3 nucleotides are TGTGCCAGCAGTGAAGGGACAGGGGATAATTCACCCCTCCACTTT. Amino acids: CASSEGTGDNSPLHF.

The chain recombines TRBV2 with TRBJ1-5, with TRBD1 identical over 8 bases. This CDR3 comprises 16 residues. Trimming removed 6 bases from V and 4 bases from J; junction bases left unmatched: 11. In germline, CDR1 is SNHLY, CDR2 FYNNEI. Here the CDR3 DNA reads TGTGCCAGCAGAACAACAGGAGGACAGGGAAATCAGCCCCAGCATTTT. Encoded protein: CASRTTGGQGNQPQHF. Looking up the rest from reference TRBV2 and TRBJ1-5 gives the full variable domain: EPEVTQTPSHQVTQMGQEVILRCVPISNHLYFYWYRQILGQKVEFLVSFYNNEISEKSEIFDDQFSVERPDGSNFTLKIRSTKLEDSAMYFCASRTTGGQGNQPQHFGDGTRLSIL.

The chain links TRBV7-2 to TRBJ1-1; 10 nucleotides agree with TRBD1. The CDR3 contains 18 residues. With V trimmed by 2 bases and J by 5 bases, 14 bases remained unmatched. Germline CDR1 SGHTA, CDR2 FQGNSA. DNA of the CDR3: TGTGCCAGCAGCTTATCTTCCCTTAAGGACAGGGGGTTGACTGAAGCTTTCTTT. It translates to CASSLSSLKDRGLTEAFF.

The chain links TRBV7-2 to TRBJ2-3; 9 positions match TRBD2. In germline, CDR1 is SGHTA, CDR2 FQGNSA. Unmatched junction bases numbered 13, after V lost 6 bases and J lost 3 bases. The CDR3 covers 17 residues. Written as DNA, the CDR3 is TGTGCCAGCAGTTCGTCTCTATTGAGCGGGAGGACAGATACGCAGTATTTT. Residues: CASSSSLLSGRTDTQYF.

This clone was detected a few times. The J gene is TRBJ1-2, the V gene TRBV5-1, with D perhaps matching TRBD1 (5 bases). Germline V gene data show CDR1 as SGHRS and CDR2 as YFSETQ. CDR3 length: 13 residues. Trimming cost V 1 base and J 7 bases, with 11 bases left between them. In nucleotides, the CDR3 is TGCGCCAGCAGCTTGTTAGCAGGGACTGGCTACACCTTC. Its translation: CASSLLAGTGYTF.

The V and J genes are TRBV11-2 and TRBJ2-1; TRBD2 might be the D (6 bases). The V gene lost 5 bases and the J gene lost 4 bases, with 9 bases spanning the gap. The CDR3 has 13 amino acids. CDR1 is SGHAT, CDR2 FQNNGV, per germline. The CDR3 DNA follows: TGTGCCAGCAGCCCGGCGGGGTACAATGAGCAGTTCTTC. Translated: CASSPAGYNEQFF. Supplemented by reference TRBV11-2 and TRBJ2-1, the full variable domain reads EAGVAQSPRYKIIEKRQSVAFWCNPISGHATLYWYQQILGQGPKLLIQFQNNGVVDDSQLPKDRFSAERLKGVDSTLKIQPAKLEDSAVYLCASSPAGYNEQFFGPGTRLTVL.

This chain joins TRBV19 and TRBJ1-5; D possibly corresponds to TRBD1 (5 bases). The V gene lost 5 bases and the J gene lost 3 bases, with 14 bases spanning the gap. This CDR3 region has 15 residues. In germline, CDR1 is LNHDA, CDR2 SQIVND (reference sequence). The CDR3 here is CASSEEGYPNQPQHF. The CDR3 nucleotides read TGTGCCAGTAGTGAGGAGGGGTACCCCAATCAGCCCCAGCATTTT.

This chain links TRBV7-8 with TRBJ1-2; 12 nucleotides line up with TRBD1. This CDR3 contains 15 residues. From germline, CDR1 is SGHVS and CDR2 FQNEAQ. The ends lost 4 bases at V and 4 bases at J; junction bases unmatched: 4. The CDR3 reads CASSSWDRGLYGYTF. DNA of the CDR3: TGTGCCAGCAGCTCTTGGGACAGGGGGCTCTATGGCTACACCTTC.

V and J are TRBV19 and TRBJ1-1; 8 positions match TRBD1. The CDR3 consists of 12 residues. Germline V gives CDR1 LNHDA, CDR2 SQIVND (reference sequence). V shed 1 base and J 12 bases; nucleotides not matched to a gene: 4. CDR3 sequence reads: CASSIVQGVSFF. In DNA, the CDR3 is TGTGCCAGTAGTATAGTACAGGGGGTGTCTTTCTTT.